Presented here are 9 T cell receptor beta chains from one specimen sequenced in a study of cytomegalovirus exposure and HLA in healthy donors. The table came from immunoSEQ multiplex PCR; TCRdb's copy has only in-frame clones and leaves some out. Here the sample spans around 160,000 clones, approximately 84% being singletons. Sequencing input: PBMCs. These TCRs come from a man in his thirties or forties in good health and CMV-seropositive.

This rearrangement joins TRBV6-1 to TRBJ2-5, with 7 bases lining up with TRBD1. The V segment lost 6 bases and the J segment 2 bases; nucleotides outside the gene matches: 6. Germline CDR1 MNHNS, CDR2 SASEGT. CDR3 length equals 14 residues. The CDR3 region is CASRPGQQQETQYF. The CDR3 nucleotides are TGTGCCAGCAGGCCGGGACAGCAACAAGAGACCCAGTACTTC.

This chain links TRBV28 with TRBJ2-5; 9 bases line up with TRBD1. The J segment lost 5 bases and the V segment lost 6 bases, leaving 13 bases of the junction unmatched. The CDR3 has 16 amino acids. Germline loops: CDR1 MDHEN, CDR2 SYDVKM. The CDR3, as DNA: TGTGCCAGCAGAAGGAGGATCGGACAGGGGCAGGAGACCCAGTACTTC. Its protein product is CASRRRIGQGQETQYF.

The chain combines TRBV2 with TRBJ1-1; D is unresolved. Between the trimmed V and J ends, which lost 6 bases and 11 bases, there was a span of 16 bases. This CDR3 spans 12 amino acids. CDR1 is SNHLY, CDR2 FYNNEI, per germline. CDR3 residues: CASSLAVAGAFF. The CDR3 DNA is TGTGCCAGCAGCCTTGCGGTGGCCGGGGCTTTCTTT. The full variable domain, rest sourced from reference TRBV2 and TRBJ1-1, is EPEVTQTPSHQVTQMGQEVILRCVPISNHLYFYWYRQILGQKVEFLVSFYNNEISEKSEIFDDQFSVERPDGSNFTLKIRSTKLEDSAMYFCASSLAVAGAFFGQGTRLTVV.

This chain connects TRBV5-5 to TRBJ2-7, with TRBD1 identical over 10 bases. The V segment lost 3 bases and the J segment 6 bases; nucleotides outside the gene matches: 9. This CDR3 has 15 amino acids. Germline CDR1 reads SGHKS; CDR2 reads YYEKEE (reference sequence). The CDR3 region is CASSSLRDRGIEQYF. The CDR3 nucleotides are TGTGCCAGCAGCTCCCTCCGGGACAGGGGTATCGAGCAGTACTTC.

The chain has TRBV11-1 and TRBJ2-3, with TRBD2 matching over 11 bases. With 5 bases clipped from V and 6 bases from J, the junction kept 4 bases outside the gene matches. CDR1 and CDR2 from the germline V gene are SGHAT and FQDESV (reference sequence). This CDR3 has 14 residues. CDR3 residues: CASSQTSGADTQYF. The CDR3 region has the DNA TGTGCCAGCAGCCAGACTAGCGGGGCGGATACGCAGTATTTT.

V and J are TRBV28 and TRBJ1-5, with a possible D match to TRBD1 (6 bases). The CDR3 extends over 16 amino acids. Germline CDR1 MDHEN, CDR2 SYDVKM. The V end lost 4 bases, the J end lost 1 base, and 14 bases lay between the germline ends. Written as DNA, the CDR3 is TGTGCCAGCAGTTCCACGGGCAGGGGAAGCAATCAGCCCCAGCATTTT. Its protein product is CASSSTGRGSNQPQHF.

The chain combines TRBV6-6 with TRBJ2-5; weak D call: TRBD1 (7 bases). V lost 2 bases and J 5 bases, leaving 12 bases between the germline ends. Germline values: CDR1 MNHNY, CDR2 SVGAGI (reference sequence). The CDR3 contains 14 residues. CDR3 in amino acids: CASSYKQGRETQYF. The DNA of the CDR3 is TGTGCCAGCAGTTACAAACAGGGGAGGGAGACCCAGTACTTC.

V usage is TRBV19 and J usage is TRBJ2-6; D is perhaps TRBD1 (6 bases). This CDR3 contains 18 residues. The V gene lost 7 bases and the J gene lost 0 bases, with 19 bases spanning the gap. The germline gives CDR1 LNHDA, CDR2 SQIVND (reference sequence). The CDR3 reads CASKWKGVQVSGANVLTF. CDR3 nucleotides: TGTGCCAGTAAGTGGAAGGGGGTTCAGGTCTCTGGGGCCAACGTCCTGACTTTC. The variable domain in full, completed from reference TRBV19 and TRBJ2-6, reads DGGITQSPKYLFRKEGQNVTLSCEQNLNHDAMYWYRQDPGQGLRLIYYSQIVNDFQKGDIAEGYSVSREKKESFPLTVTSAQKNPTAFYLCASKWKGVQVSGANVLTFGAGSRLTVL.

The chain carries TRBV28 and TRBJ1-2; D perhaps matches TRBD1 (5 bases). Between the trimmed V and J ends, which lost 7 bases and 7 bases, there was a span of 16 bases. The CDR3 is 13 residues long. The germline CDR1 and CDR2 sequences are MDHEN and SYDVKM. CDR3 protein: CASNRQNLGGYTF. The CDR3 region has the DNA TGTGCCAGCAATAGACAGAACCTTGGTGGCTACACCTTC.